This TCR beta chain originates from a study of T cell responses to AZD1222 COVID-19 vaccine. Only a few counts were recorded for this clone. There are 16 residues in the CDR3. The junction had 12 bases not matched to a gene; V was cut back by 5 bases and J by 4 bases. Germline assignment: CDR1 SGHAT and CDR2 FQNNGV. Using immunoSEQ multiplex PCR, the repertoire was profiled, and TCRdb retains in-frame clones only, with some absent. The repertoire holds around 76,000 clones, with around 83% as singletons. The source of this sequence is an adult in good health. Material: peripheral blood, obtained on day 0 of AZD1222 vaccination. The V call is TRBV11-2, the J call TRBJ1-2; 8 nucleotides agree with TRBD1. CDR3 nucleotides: TGTGCCAGCAGCCCAGGAAGACAGGGGAACGCCTATGGCTACACCTTC. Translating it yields CASSPGRQGNAYGYTF. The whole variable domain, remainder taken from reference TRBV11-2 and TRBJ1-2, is EAGVAQSPRYKIIEKRQSVAFWCNPISGHATLYWYQQILGQGPKLLIQFQNNGVVDDSQLPKDRFSAERLKGVDSTLKIQPAKLEDSAVYLCASSPGRQGNAYGYTFGSGTRLTVV.